The 24 T cell receptor beta chains presented below share a single source sample, sequenced in a study of T cells in Graves' hyperthyroidism and ophthalmopathy. Using RNA transcripts as the source, TCR beta CDR3 regions were amplified. Initially, a first-round RT-PCR of the TCR CDR3 employed the HTBI primer set. TCRdb reanalysed the multiplex PCR reads using MiXCR and keeps one entry per CDR3 protein. This sample carries approximately 700,000 distinct CDR3 sequences, less than 20% of them seen once, and the ten largest clones take around 8.1%. The specimen sequenced was blood. Receptors were obtained from a man younger than 35 with Graves' hyperthyroidism.

This clonotype was counted at least ten times. The J gene is TRBJ1-1, the V gene TRBV3-1; D call uncertain. In germline, CDR1 is LGHDT, CDR2 YNNKEL (reference sequence). The CDR3 is 14 amino acids. The V gene lost 1 base and the J gene lost 6 bases, with 12 bases spanning the gap. The CDR3 DNA reads TGTGCCAGCAGCCAAGCCGCCCGCGGCGCTGAAGCTTTCTTT. Translating gives CASSQAARGAEAFF.

This clonotype was observed at least ten times. V and J are TRBV20-1 and TRBJ2-5, with 16 bases that match TRBD2. Per the germline V gene, CDR1 is DFQATT and CDR2 is SNEGSKA (reference sequence). V shed 7 bases and J 5 bases; nucleotides not matched to a gene: 16. The CDR3 has 18 residues. The CDR3 DNA reads TGCAGTGGATATAACCCGGGACTAGCGGGAGGGCCACCCGAGACCCAGTACTTC. This sequence encodes CSGYNPGLAGGPPETQYF.

This clonotype was detected only a few times. The junction does not match germline at one end; this may be a read error. The chain combines TRBV2 with TRBJ1-4, with D hard to call. The CDR3 spans 14 residues. CDR1 is SNHLY, CDR2 FYNNEI, per germline. The CDR3 nucleotides are TGTGCCAGCAACCTTGCTAGTGGCGGTGAAAAACTGCTTTTT. It yields the protein CASNLASGGEKLLF.

The chain carries TRBV3-1 and TRBJ2-3; tentatively, D is TRBD2 (6 bases). Germline V lookup: CDR1 LGHDT, CDR2 YNNKEL (reference sequence). Trimming took 3 bases from V and 4 from J, leaving 17 bases between them. The CDR3 is 16 residues long. The CDR3 spells CASSQVGGVDPDTQYF. Written as DNA, the CDR3 is TGTGCCAGCAGCCAGGTCGGCGGGGTAGACCCAGATACGCAGTATTTT.

There are a few counts of this clonotype. This chain uses TRBV4-2 with TRBJ2-7, with D perhaps matching TRBD1 (5 bases). Germline V gives CDR1 LGHNA, CDR2 YNFKEQ. The CDR3 has 15 amino acids. With 0 bases removed from V and 6 bases from J, the gap between germline ends came to 15 bases. The CDR3 DNA reads as TGTGCCAGCAGCCAAGACAGGGCATCATTGGGCGAGCAGTACTTC. It translates to CASSQDRASLGEQYF.

This rearrangement joins TRBV19 to TRBJ1-5, with D unclear. Germline CDR1 LNHDA, CDR2 SQIVND (reference sequence). The CDR3 extends over 13 amino acids. V was trimmed by 4 bases and J by 6 bases, leaving 10 bases between them. The CDR3 region has the DNA TGTGCCAGTAGTAACCAGGCCAGTCAGCCCCAGCATTTT. Translating gives CASSNQASQPQHF.

This clonotype appeared a single time. J is TRBJ1-5 and V is TRBV19; D not certain. The CDR3 runs to 15 residues. Germline CDR1 and CDR2: LNHDA and SQIVND (reference sequence). Trimming stripped 5 bases from V and 4 bases from J, with 15 bases between. The CDR3 nucleotides read TGTGCCAGTAGTTCCTACCAACAGCGAAATCAGCCCCAGCATTTT. Translating gives CASSSYQQRNQPQHF.

In its sample, this clonotype was seen a few times. The gene calls are TRBV7-3 and TRBJ2-3; TRBD2 matches at 7 bases. There are 15 residues in the CDR3. The germline gives CDR1 SGHTA, CDR2 FQGTGA. With 5 bases clipped from V and 6 bases from J, the junction kept 11 bases outside the gene matches. The CDR3 loop reads CASSRGAGAEDTQYF. The CDR3 coding sequence is TGTGCCAGCAGCCGAGGGGCGGGAGCAGAGGATACGCAGTATTTT.

In this sample, this clonotype turned up many times. The chain couples TRBV7-3 to TRBJ1-1; D unclear. From germline, CDR1 is SGHTA and CDR2 FQGTGA. The CDR3 runs to 13 residues. Trimming left V 5 bases short and J 5 bases short, with 12 bases between. The CDR3 here is CASSPSSKTEAFF. CDR3 DNA: TGTGCCAGCAGCCCCTCCTCAAAAACTGAAGCTTTCTTT. Supplemented by reference TRBV7-3 and TRBJ1-1, the full variable domain reads GAGVSQTPSNKVTEKGKYVELRCDPISGHTALYWYRQSLGQGPEFLIYFQGTGAADDSGLPNDRFFAVRPEGSVSTLKIQRTERGDSAVYLCASSPSSKTEAFFGQGTRLTVV.

In this sample, this clonotype turned up a few times. J is TRBJ2-3 and V is TRBV12-3 or TRBV12-4, with TRBD2 identical over 8 bases. The length of the CDR3 is 13 residues. Losses at the gene ends were 2 bases for V and 5 bases for J; bases not matched to a gene: 0. CDR3 sequence (DNA): TGTGCCAGCAGTTTACTAGCGGGAGATACGCAGTATTTT. Translation: CASSLLAGDTQYF.

The rearrangement links TRBV29-1 to TRBJ1-5; D is perhaps TRBD1 (6 bases). CDR3 length equals 13 residues. Looked up from germline, CDR1 is SQVTM and CDR2 is ANQGSEA. V was trimmed by 4 bases and J by 7 bases, leaving 14 bases between them. CDR3 coding DNA: TGCAGCGTTGTTTTGGGGGGCGGACAGCCCCAGCATTTT. This encodes CSVVLGGGQPQHF. The full variable domain, in which reference TRBV29-1 and TRBJ1-5 provide the parts outside the CDR3, is SAVISQKPSRDICQRGTSLTIQCQVDSQVTMMFWYRQQPGQSLTLIATANQGSEATYESGFVIDKFPISRPNLTFSTLTVSNMSPEDSSIYLCSVVLGGGQPQHFGDGTRLSIL.

V usage is TRBV11-2 and J usage is TRBJ2-5; 7 bases agree with TRBD1. Unmatched junction bases numbered 15, after V lost 1 base and J lost 7 bases. In germline, CDR1 is SGHAT, CDR2 FQNNGV. The length of the CDR3 is 17 residues. CDR3 nucleotides: TGTGCCAGCAGCTTAGGTGCCGGGCCAGGGGGTTTGGGGACCCAGTACTTC. It translates to CASSLGAGPGGLGTQYF.

This clonotype was observed a few times. The CDR3 spells CATSRDWGNQPQHF. DNA of the CDR3: TGTGCCACCAGCAGAGATTGGGGTAATCAGCCCCAGCATTTT. The J gene is TRBJ1-5, the V gene TRBV15; D gene uncertain. This CDR3 has 14 amino acids. Germline V lookup: CDR1 LNHNV, CDR2 YYDKDF (reference sequence). V shed 0 bases and J shed 4 bases, with 7 bases lying between them.

This clonotype was seen ten or more times. The chain links TRBV12-3 or TRBV12-4 to TRBJ2-7; the D is unclear. V was pared by 3 bases and J by 2 bases, with 11 bases between. This CDR3 has 14 residues. CDR3 DNA: TGTGCCAGCAGTTTTGTAGCAGCCACCTACGAGCAGTACTTC. This sequence encodes CASSFVAATYEQYF.

This clonotype was seen a few times. This sequence may be a read error, since a much larger clone differs from it by one base. The rearrangement links TRBV2 to TRBJ2-1, with 8 bases aligning to TRBD1. The CDR3 has 14 residues. Trimming removed 6 bases from V and 11 bases from J; junction bases left unmatched: 12. Germline CDR1 SNHLY, CDR2 FYNNEI. The CDR3 loop reads CASSPGAGGVKQFF. CDR3 nucleotides: TGTGCCAGCAGCCCCGGGGCAGGGGGCGTGAAGCAGTTCTTC.

The chain is built from TRBV2 and TRBJ1-4, with D hard to call. The V end lost 3 bases, the J end lost 10 bases, and 9 bases lay between the germline ends. CDR1 and CDR2 (germline): SNHLY, FYNNEI. The CDR3 runs to 12 residues. The CDR3 nucleotides read TGTGCCAGCAGTGACGAGGGAGTAAAACTGTTTTTT. Its protein is CASSDEGVKLFF.

The V call is TRBV5-6, the J call TRBJ2-3, with TRBD2 matching 10 bases. The CDR3 has 16 amino acids. V was clipped by 4 bases and J by 6 bases; unmatched bases: 11. Germline V lookup: CDR1 SGHDT, CDR2 YYEEEE. This chain's CDR3 is CASSGAGTSDVDTQYF. The CDR3 bases are TGTGCCAGCAGCGGGGCAGGGACTAGCGACGTGGATACGCAGTATTTT.

At least ten counts were recorded for this clonotype. The chain is built from TRBV12-3 or TRBV12-4 and TRBJ2-3; a possible D gene is TRBD1 (5 bases). This CDR3 comprises 14 residues. The V end was cut by 3 bases, the J end by 3 bases, with 10 bases between. The CDR3 reads CASSLEGATDTQYF. CDR3 nucleotides: TGTGCCAGCAGTTTGGAAGGGGCAACAGATACGCAGTATTTT.

The chain joins TRBV28 to TRBJ2-4, with D possibly matching TRBD2 (5 bases). V lost 1 base to trimming and J lost 2 bases, with 9 bases between them. The CDR3 runs 15 residues. Germline V gene lookup returns CDR1 MDHEN and CDR2 SYDVKM. CDR3 bases: TGTGCCAGCAGTTTATCTCTAGCTACCAAAAACATTCAGTACTTC. Translation: CASSLSLATKNIQYF.

This clonotype was detected many times. This chain joins TRBV24-1 and TRBJ2-3; D may correspond to TRBD1 or TRBD2 (5 bases each). The ends were cut back, 2 bases at V and 2 bases at J, with 22 bases in the middle. CDR3 length: 19 amino acids. Per the germline V gene, CDR1 is KGHDR and CDR2 is SFDVKD. The CDR3 sequence is CATSDYNARRDGDTDTQYF. The CDR3 DNA sequence: TGTGCCACCAGTGATTACAACGCCCGCCGGGACGGAGACACAGATACGCAGTATTTT.

The CDR3 is CASSFGPYPGQASYEQYF. The CDR3 nucleotides read TGTGCCAGCAGCTTCGGGCCGTACCCGGGACAGGCCTCCTACGAGCAGTACTTC. The chain couples TRBV7-2 to TRBJ2-7; TRBD1 aligns across 8 bases. This CDR3 region has 18 residues. With 3 bases clipped from V and 0 bases from J, the junction kept 13 bases outside the gene matches. The germline V gene has CDR1 SGHTA and CDR2 FQGNSA.

This clonotype was seen ten or more times. V and J are TRBV7-9 and TRBJ2-2, with D possibly being TRBD2 (6 bases). Germline V gene lookup returns CDR1 SEHNR and CDR2 FQNEAQ (reference sequence). With 0 bases removed from V and 4 bases from J, the gap between germline ends came to 18 bases. The CDR3 extends over 18 amino acids. In DNA, the CDR3 is TGTGCCAGCAGCTTAGCGTGGGGATCCTTCGGGGGCACCGGGGAGCTGTTTTTT. This translates into CASSLAWGSFGGTGELFF.

This sequence joins TRBV28 and TRBJ2-1; D may match TRBD1 or TRBD2 (5 bases each). V dropped 10 bases and J dropped 9 bases, with 22 bases sitting between them. Germline V gene lookup returns CDR1 MDHEN and CDR2 SYDVKM. The CDR3 extends over 14 amino acids. The CDR3: CAITPGRGVSEQFF. The CDR3 nucleotides are TGTGCCATTACCCCCGGGCGAGGGGTCAGTGAGCAGTTCTTC. The whole variable domain, filled in from reference TRBV28 and TRBJ2-1, reads DVKVTQSSRYLVKRTGEKVFLECVQDMDHENMFWYRQDPGLGLRLIYFSYDVKMKEKGDIPEGYSVSREKKERFSLILESASTNQTSMYLCAITPGRGVSEQFFGPGTRLTVL.

This clonotype has a handful of counts. The J gene is TRBJ2-7, the V gene TRBV7-9; TRBD2 matches at 10 bases. This CDR3 has 18 amino acids. Germline V CDR1 and CDR2: SEHNR, FQNEAQ (reference sequence). The V gene end was trimmed by 1 base and the J gene end by 4 bases; junction bases not matched to a gene: 13. This CDR3 is CASSLVEAELAGTYEQYF. The CDR3 DNA is TGTGCCAGCAGCTTAGTAGAGGCGGAACTAGCGGGAACATACGAGCAGTACTTC. The entire variable domain, with the rest obtained from reference TRBV7-9 and TRBJ2-7, is as follows: DTGVSQNPRHKITKRGQNVTFRCDPISEHNRLYWYRQTLGQGPEFLTYFQNEAQLEKSRLLSDRFSAERPKGSFSTLEIQRTEQGDSAMYLCASSLVEAELAGTYEQYFGPGTRLTVT.